This TCR beta chain was profiled in a study of OX40 agonist ivuxolimab in advanced cancers. Study background: In this trial design, patients received ivuxolimab intravenously at 0.01 to 10 mg/kg every 2 weeks.

Regarding the study as a whole: Some of the lowest clonal expansion was seen in partial responders at 0.1-3.0 mg/kg. At 0.1 to 3.0 mg/kg, clonal expansion of CD4+ and CD8+ blood T cells had occurred by week 6.

Libraries were prepared by immunoSEQ multiplex PCR; TCRdb keeps only in-frame clonotypes and omits some of them. The sample includes over 85,000 clones, about 83% of them seen just once. Germline V gives CDR1 LNHDA, CDR2 SQIVND (reference sequence). The CDR3 extends over 16 amino acids. V shed 4 bases and J shed 5 bases, with 17 bases lying between them. Comments on this clone: Its antigen is still unknown.

The TCR originated in an adult with an advanced solid tumor such as melanoma, head and neck, liver or kidney cancer. This specimen was CD4+ or CD8+ T cells sorted from blood, taken in a trial of the OX40 agonist ivuxolimab. This chain links TRBV19 with TRBJ2-2; no clear D. The CDR3 spells CASSNPKAGRTGELFF. The CDR3 region has the DNA TGTGCCAGTAGTAACCCGAAGGCTGGACGTACCGGGGAGCTGTTTTTT.